This section outlines one T cell receptor beta chain sequence together with its context. The target antigen is unknown. Several immunoSEQ 96-well plates shared each subset's DNA, each plate a replicate. Sequencing used immunoSEQ multiplex PCR; TCRdb keeps in-frame clones, though not all of them. The sample contains about 2 million clones, about 95% of which appear only once. The record originates from a study of shared clonotypes between healthy human individuals. Per germline, CDR1 SQVTM and CDR2 ANQGSEA. This CDR3 region has 13 residues. Trimming removed 5 bases at V and 2 bases at J, with 12 bases between. Whole-study results and caveats: Shared clonotypes across all four donors exceeded non-shared ones in generation probability. In a few donors, approximately 5% of naive CD4 clonotypes appeared in common.

CD45RO-negative, CCR7-positively selected cells formed the naive CD8 fraction, excluding terminally differentiated effector memory CD45RA+ cells. There were no recent acute infections or vaccinations among the donors, who were healthy HIV-negative adults. The sequence was obtained from a man younger than 35 in good health. This chain connects TRBV29-1 to TRBJ1-2; TRBD1 might be the D (5 bases). Sample: naive CD8+ T cells sorted from blood. The CDR3 region is CSVRQLNNYGYTF. CDR3 coding DNA: TGCAGCGTTCGACAGCTTAACAACTATGGCTACACCTTC.